This record concerns one TCR beta chain sequence. Its target antigen remains unknown. Base qualities are not recorded, but no much larger clone differs from it by a single base. From its cysteine to its phenylalanine, the CDR3 spans 13 amino acids. The retained sequence is limited to the CDR3, 39 bases, with the frame set at the first base. V and J are trimmed by 10 bases and 6 bases, and the gene matches miss 10 bases of the junction. CDR1 and CDR2 (SGDLS, YYNGEE) derive from the germline V gene. The data are from a study of blood T cell repertoires in COVID-19 (dated by TCRdb to 2020 to 2022). Regarding the complete study: Collaborator samples came from the United States, Italy and Spain and covered acute and convalescent phases of COVID-19. The prospective study material was composed of cDNA or gDNA derived from T cells, B-cell-depleted T cells, or PBMCs. The dataset comprised deeply sampled blood TCRbeta repertoires from subjects exposed to, actively infected with, or recovered from COVID-19. The repertoires were released in a freely available public database meant as a resource for research on the immune response to SARS-CoV-2. Samples were obtained from the ongoing ImmuneRACE study (first 160 participants) and from 1,254 subjects provided by 6 global collaborators. Nearly every sample came with metadata listing a de-identified subject ID, COVID-19 status, age in years and sex. Where HLA class I and class II types were available, the types were taken from metadata supplied by the sample provider, not from assay-based typing. Points the paper makes about the study in general: The amount of clinical and demographic metadata varied by source and participant and was provided uncurated.

TCRbeta CDR3 regions were amplified from genomic DNA by means of the immunoSEQ Assay, a bias-controlled multiplex PCR. As for the original processing: Within the assay, amplification of reference gene primers was used to estimate how many nucleated cells each sample contained. To quantify the absolute abundance of each unique TCRbeta CDR3 rearrangement, sequence reads were collapsed and filtered. For each sample, productive Simpson clonality was calculated by taking the square root of Simpson's diversity index across productive rearrangements. TCRdb retrieved this table from immuneACCESS and kept in-frame rearrangements only. Not all clones are present; in checked studies, unresolved V genes account for under half, and no reason is known for the remainder. The D gene and trimming were derived from the DNA, and the V and J assignments and clone size from that table. In all, the sample holds approximately 170,000 clones, and about four fifths of those were seen once. The ten largest clones represent approximately 10% of the sample.

Each collaborating institution followed its own protocols to collect whole blood in K2EDTA tubes. For TCRbeta analysis, collaborator samples were shipped as frozen whole blood, as isolated PBMCs, or as DNA extracted from either sample type. The chain is encoded by TRBV9 joined to TRBJ2-3; 8 middle bases align to TRBD2. The sequenced material came from peripheral blood. The TCR sequence derives from a man in his sixties with active or convalescent COVID-19. The nucleotide sequence reads as follows: TGTGCCTCCGGGGGGGGACCTAGGGATACGCAGTATTTT. Translated, it gives CASGGGPRDTQYF.